The present TCR beta chain was sequenced within a study of control samples from healthy donors and cancer patients. This CDR3 has 15 residues. CDR1 LGHDT and CDR2 YNNKEL come from the germline V gene (reference sequence). V dropped 0 bases and J dropped 11 bases, with 17 bases sitting between them. Sequencing used immunoSEQ multiplex PCR; TCRdb keeps in-frame clones, though not all of them. The sample includes 180,000 or so clones, 93% of them seen just once. The receptor's source is a woman aged 55-69 years in good health. Sequencing input: blood. The V call is TRBV3-1 (or the pseudogene TRBV3-2), the J call TRBJ1-3; a possible D gene is TRBD1 (5 bases). The CDR3 nucleotides are TGTGCCAGCAGCCAAGAAGGGTTGGGAGACAGAGCCATATATTTT. Its translation: CASSQEGLGDRAIYF.